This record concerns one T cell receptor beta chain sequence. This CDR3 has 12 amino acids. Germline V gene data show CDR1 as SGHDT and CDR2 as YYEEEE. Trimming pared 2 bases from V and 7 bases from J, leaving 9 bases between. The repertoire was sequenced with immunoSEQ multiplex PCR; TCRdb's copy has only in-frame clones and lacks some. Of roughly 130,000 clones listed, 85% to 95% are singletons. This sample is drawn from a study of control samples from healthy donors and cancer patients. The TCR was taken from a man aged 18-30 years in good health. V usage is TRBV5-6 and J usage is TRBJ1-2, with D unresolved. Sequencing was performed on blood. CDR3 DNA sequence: TGTGCCAGCAGCTTCTCAAGGTCTGGCTACACCTTC. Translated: CASSFSRSGYTF.